This T cell receptor beta chain was identified in a study of T cells in Graves' hyperthyroidism and ophthalmopathy. The CDR3 has 14 amino acids. The germline V gene encodes CDR1 DFQATT and CDR2 SNEGSKA (reference sequence). Trimming took off 0 bases at V and 7 bases at J, with 12 bases between the two ends. RNA transcripts gave rise to amplified TCR beta CDR3 regions. First-round RT-PCR of the TCR CDR3 relied on the HTBI primer set. TCRdb re-derived calls from the multiplex PCR reads in MiXCR, one entry per CDR3 protein. The sample consists of under 350,000 distinct CDR3 sequences, around a sixth of them appearing once.

The TCR was taken from a woman aged 45-65 years with Graves' hyperthyroidism. J is TRBJ1-4 and V is TRBV20-1; D is unclear. The sequencing sample was made of blood. CDR3 residues: CSARDGRRSEKLFF. Written as DNA, the CDR3 is TGCAGTGCTAGAGACGGACGGCGTTCTGAAAAACTGTTTTTT.